This entry lists 25 T cell receptor beta chains sequenced from one sample in a study of T-cell reconstitution after alpha-beta-depleted transplantation in children. Molecular barcoding with unique molecular identifiers was used for the TCRbeta library. TCRdb used MiXCR to reprocess the PCR reads, holding one entry per CDR3 protein. Of approximately 350,000 distinct CDR3 sequences in the sample, 13% are singletons; the top ten hold roughly 4.3%. The source was PBMCs, collected from the stem cell graft. The receptors originated from a human donor who donated a stem cell graft to a child with Fanconi anemia.

This clonotype was recorded at least ten times. V and J are TRBV4-3 and TRBJ2-2; 8 positions agree with TRBD1. Trimming cost V 9 bases and J 0 bases; bases outside gene matches: 6. The CDR3 has 15 amino acids. CDR1 and CDR2 (germline): LGHNA, YSLEER. As DNA, the CDR3 is TGCGCCAGTCAATTGGACAGGGCGAACACCGGGGAGCTGTTTTTT. Its translation: CASQLDRANTGELFF.

V and J are TRBV13 and TRBJ2-5; the D is unclear. CDR1 PRHDT and CDR2 FYEKMQ come from the germline V gene (reference sequence). The V gene lost 0 bases and the J gene lost 5 bases, with 13 bases spanning the gap. There are 15 residues in the CDR3. CDR3 sequence reads: CASSLGTNGMETQYF. CDR3 coding DNA: TGTGCCAGCAGCTTAGGGACCAACGGTATGGAGACCCAGTACTTC.

This clonotype was found a few times. The chain carries TRBV3-1 and TRBJ1-6; TRBD1 matches at 9 bases. CDR1 is LGHDT, CDR2 YNNKEL, per germline (reference sequence). The junction had 1 base not matched to a gene; V was cut back by 6 bases and J by 7 bases. This CDR3 has 13 residues. CDR3 region: CASRDRGNSPLHF. DNA of the CDR3: TGTGCCAGCAGGGACAGGGGAAATTCACCCCTCCACTTT.

There are a few counts of this clonotype. The gene calls are TRBV10-3 and TRBJ2-2, with D perhaps matching TRBD2 (5 bases). V gave up 2 bases and J gave up 6 bases, with 10 bases separating them. Germline assignment: CDR1 ENHRY and CDR2 SYGVKD. This CDR3 region has 14 residues. In nucleotides, the CDR3 is TGTGCCATCAGTGAGCTCGGGATTGCCGGGGAGCTGTTTTTT. It yields the protein CAISELGIAGELFF.

A few counts support this clonotype. The rearrangement links TRBV20-1 to TRBJ2-2; perhaps TRBD2 as D (6 bases). Trimming cost V 5 bases and J 9 bases, with 16 bases left between them. Germline V gene sequence: CDR1 DFQATT, CDR2 SNEGSKA (reference sequence). The CDR3 runs 13 residues. The DNA of the CDR3 is TGCAGTGCTTATGCGGGGCAGTTGAGGGAGCTGTTTTTT. Translation: CSAYAGQLRELFF.

The chain couples TRBV6-1 to TRBJ1-2, with 8 bases aligning to TRBD1. The ends lost 5 bases at V and 4 bases at J; junction bases unmatched: 12. CDR1 and CDR2 from the germline V gene are MNHNS and SASEGT. The CDR3 extends over 16 amino acids. CDR3 residues: CASSLGGTGHTYGYTF. The CDR3 DNA reads TGTGCCAGCAGTCTAGGCGGGACAGGTCACACCTATGGCTACACCTTC.

The V and J genes are TRBV10-3 and TRBJ1-2; maybe TRBD1 (6 bases). Trimming took 8 bases from V and 0 from J, leaving 22 bases between them. The CDR3 has 17 residues. Germline CDR1 ENHRY, CDR2 SYGVKD. The CDR3 DNA follows: TGTGCCATCGGAGGGAATGCAGGGGACCGAGCTAACTATGGCTACACCTTC. Protein product: CAIGGNAGDRANYGYTF.

The V call is TRBV10-3, the J call TRBJ2-2, with 10 positions matching TRBD2. Trimming removed 10 bases from V and 8 bases from J; junction bases left unmatched: 4. The CDR3 contains 12 residues. CDR1 is ENHRY and CDR2 is SYGVKD in the germline V gene. The CDR3 DNA reads as TGTGCCACCAGCGGGGGGGCGGGGGAGCTGTTTTTT. This sequence encodes CATSGGAGELFF.

Many counts were recorded for this clonotype. The gene calls are TRBV7-2 and TRBJ2-5; D not certain. Germline loops: CDR1 SGHTA, CDR2 FQGNSA. The CDR3 spans 15 residues. V shed 5 bases and J shed 2 bases, with 15 bases lying between them. CDR3: CASSRSPRSQETQYF. The CDR3, as DNA: TGTGCCAGCAGCCGTTCGCCTAGGTCTCAAGAGACCCAGTACTTC.

This clonotype was found a few times. V usage is TRBV10-3 and J usage is TRBJ1-1; no clear D. V lost 3 bases to trimming and J lost 0 bases, with 8 bases between them. The CDR3 is 14 residues long. CDR1 is ENHRY and CDR2 is SYGVKD in the germline V gene. The CDR3: CAISDPRVNTEAFF. The CDR3 DNA reads as TGTGCCATCAGTGACCCGCGGGTGAACACTGAAGCTTTCTTT.

V gene TRBV7-2 combines with J gene TRBJ2-5; 15 positions match TRBD2. In germline, CDR1 is SGHTA, CDR2 FQGNSA. V gave up 6 bases and J gave up 6 bases; unmatched junction bases: 11. The CDR3 sequence is 17 residues long. The chain's CDR3 is CASSRGLAGGFVKTQYF. CDR3 coding DNA: TGTGCCAGCAGTAGGGGACTAGCGGGGGGATTCGTAAAGACCCAGTACTTC.

In this sample, this clonotype turned up many times. V gene TRBV29-1 combines with J gene TRBJ2-1; D is unclear. There are 11 residues in the CDR3. With 4 bases removed from V and 3 bases from J, the gap between germline ends came to 4 bases. The germline V gene encodes CDR1 SQVTM and CDR2 ANQGSEA. Here the CDR3 reads CSVVIYNEQFF. Written as DNA, the CDR3 is TGCAGCGTTGTGATCTACAATGAGCAGTTCTTC.

The table lists this clonotype with many counts. The rearrangement links TRBV5-6 to TRBJ2-3, with D possibly called TRBD1 or TRBD2 (5 bases each). V was pared by 0 bases and J by 2 bases, with 10 bases between. CDR3 length equals 15 residues. Germline lookup yields CDR1 SGHDT and CDR2 YYEEEE. The CDR3 sequence: CASSLEGRYTDTQYF. CDR3 bases: TGTGCCAGCAGCTTGGAGGGACGGTACACAGATACGCAGTATTTT.

A few counts support this clonotype. This chain connects TRBV6-2 or TRBV6-3 to TRBJ2-1, with 10 nucleotides matching TRBD2. The germline V gene has CDR1 MNHEY and CDR2 SVGEGT. The CDR3 sequence is 15 residues long. The trim removed 4 bases at V and 9 bases at J, leaving 9 bases unmatched. The CDR3 nucleotides read TGTGCCAGCAGTTCTCCAGCGGGGGGGCGTGGTGAGCAGTTCTTC. Translating gives CASSSPAGGRGEQFF.

The sample holds many counts of this clonotype. The chain joins TRBV2 to TRBJ2-1; D is ambiguous. Germline V gene lookup returns CDR1 SNHLY and CDR2 FYNNEI. Trimming shortened V by 1 base and J by 1 base, and 8 bases separated the two germline ends. The CDR3 extends over 15 amino acids. CDR3 loop: CASSEGRSSYNEQFF. CDR3 nucleotides: TGTGCCAGCAGTGAAGGCCGGTCATCCTACAATGAGCAGTTCTTC.

The chain recombines TRBV6-1 with TRBJ2-2; possibly TRBD2 for D (6 bases). V was shortened by 5 bases and J by 5 bases, with 15 bases between the two germline ends. CDR1 is MNHNS and CDR2 is SASEGT in the germline V gene. The CDR3 runs 15 residues. CDR3: CASSPLTSLTGELFF. CDR3 DNA sequence: TGTGCCAGCAGTCCCTTGACTAGTCTGACCGGGGAGCTGTTTTTT.

This clonotype occurred a few times. CDR3 sequence (DNA): TGTGCCAGCAGTTTGGGACAGAATAATGAAAAACTGTTTTTT. It translates to CASSLGQNNEKLFF. This chain connects TRBV12-3 or TRBV12-4 to TRBJ1-4; TRBD1 matches at 7 bases. V was clipped by 3 bases and J by 4 bases; unmatched bases: 2. This CDR3 is built from 14 residues.

In its sample, this clonotype was seen a few times. This chain joins TRBV6-1 and TRBJ1-5; TRBD1 aligns across 8 bases. Germline V gives CDR1 MNHNS, CDR2 SASEGT. The V and J ends lost 6 bases and 3 bases, in that order; junction bases with no gene match: 10. This CDR3 spans 16 amino acids. The CDR3 nucleotides are TGTGCCAGCAGCCCCCAGGGGGCCTTCGACAATCAGCCCCAGCATTTT. Its translation: CASSPQGAFDNQPQHF.

This clonotype was picked up many times. V is TRBV12-3 or TRBV12-4 and J is TRBJ2-1, with 7 bases aligning to TRBD2. V gave up 5 bases and J gave up 8 bases; unmatched junction bases: 9. This CDR3 contains 14 residues. The CDR3 loop reads CASSPRLAHDEQFF. The CDR3 DNA reads TGTGCCAGCAGTCCTAGACTAGCCCACGATGAGCAGTTCTTC.

This clonotype was recorded many times. The rearrangement joins TRBV7-9 to TRBJ2-7; 7 bases align to TRBD1. Germline-derived CDR1 and CDR2 are SEHNR and FQNEAQ (reference sequence). CDR3 length: 14 residues. With 5 bases clipped from V and 3 bases from J, the junction kept 7 bases outside the gene matches. The chain's CDR3 is CASSPPTGSYEQYF. DNA for the CDR3: TGTGCCAGCAGCCCACCGACAGGGAGCTACGAGCAGTACTTC.

The chain combines TRBV5-1 with TRBJ2-4, with D unclear. V was cut by 4 bases and J by 1 base, with 12 bases left in between. Germline assignment: CDR1 SGHRS and CDR2 YFSETQ. This CDR3 has 15 residues. The CDR3: CASSTTVAAKNIQYF. CDR3 sequence (DNA): TGCGCCAGCAGCACTACGGTGGCGGCCAAAAACATTCAGTACTTC.

With respect to this clonotype: Just one base apart from a much larger clone, this may be a read error. The CDR3 DNA reads as TGCTGTGCTAGAGGACGGGGGGGCGCAGATACGCAGTATTTT. It yields the protein CCARGRGGADTQYF. The chain has TRBV20-1 and TRBJ2-3; 8 positions agree with TRBD2. This CDR3 contains 14 residues. Germline V gene data show CDR1 as DFQATT and CDR2 as SNEGSKA (reference sequence).

This clonotype was detected a few times. V and J are TRBV7-9 and TRBJ2-7, with TRBD2 matching 16 bases. The J segment lost 7 bases and the V segment lost 5 bases, leaving 8 bases of the junction unmatched. The CDR3 extends over 16 amino acids. Per germline, CDR1 SEHNR and CDR2 FQNEAQ (reference sequence). The CDR3 DNA reads TGTGCCAGCAGCGGCCCGGGACTAGCGGGGGGGAGGGAGCAGTACTTC. Its protein is CASSGPGLAGGREQYF.

This clonotype was found many times. This rearrangement joins TRBV5-1 to TRBJ2-4, with 9 bases identical to TRBD1. The V and J ends lost 4 bases and 6 bases, in that order; junction bases with no gene match: 8. Germline values: CDR1 SGHRS, CDR2 YFSETQ. This CDR3 is built from 15 residues. CDR3 DNA: TGCGCCAGCAGCCTTGACAGGGGGAACACAAACATTCAGTACTTC. Residues: CASSLDRGNTNIQYF.

This chain connects TRBV28 to TRBJ1-2; D unresolved. The germline gives CDR1 MDHEN, CDR2 SYDVKM. Trimming removed 3 bases at V and 6 bases at J, with 5 bases between. The CDR3 loop spans 11 amino acids. The CDR3 DNA reads as TGTGCCAGCAGTTTTTTAGATGGCTACACCTTC. It codes for CASSFLDGYTF.